These 32 T cell receptor beta chains were sequenced from one sample in a study of cytomegalovirus exposure and HLA in healthy donors. Use of 60 Vbeta and 13 Jbeta primers characterized the PCR. Some clones are missing from TCRdb's copy, which holds only in-frame ones; the method was immunoSEQ multiplex PCR. The top ten hold over 1.1% of the sample, which has some 160,000 clones, 70% to 80% seen once. Sequenced input: PBMCs. All receptors come from a male donor in good health and CMV-seronegative.

J is TRBJ2-1 and V is TRBV7-2, with D possibly being TRBD2 (7 bases). The CDR3 runs to 17 residues. Trimming pared 7 bases from V and 0 bases from J, leaving 19 bases between. The V gene's germline CDR1 is SGHTA and CDR2 FQGNSA. CDR3 nucleotide sequence: TGTGCCAGCACCTCGGGGGGACAACTTAGCTCCTACAATGAGCAGTTCTTC. Encoded protein: CASTSGGQLSSYNEQFF.

There are a few counts of this clone. The chain has TRBV27 and TRBJ2-1, with D possibly being TRBD1 (6 bases). CDR3 length: 14 amino acids. Germline CDR1 reads MNHEY; CDR2 reads SMNVEV (reference sequence). Trimming removed 3 bases at V and 6 bases at J, with 12 bases between. The CDR3 sequence is CASSLSGVGNEQFF. CDR3 sequence (DNA): TGTGCCAGCAGTTTGTCAGGGGTGGGCAATGAGCAGTTCTTC.

This clone was detected a few times. V is TRBV6-1 and J is TRBJ1-3; D remains unclear. The CDR3 loop spans 12 amino acids. Germline assignment: CDR1 MNHNS and CDR2 SASEGT. Trimming stripped 10 bases from V and 0 bases from J, with 7 bases between. The chain's CDR3 is CATTSSGNTIYF. The CDR3 DNA is TGTGCCACCACTAGCTCTGGAAACACCATATATTTT.

The chain recombines TRBV6-6 with TRBJ1-5; D gene uncertain. The CDR3 consists of 12 residues. V was pared by 6 bases and J by 7 bases, with 10 bases between. Germline CDR1 MNHNY, CDR2 SVGAGI (reference sequence). In nucleotides, the CDR3 is TGTGCCAGCAGAACTGGAGAGCAGCCCCAGCATTTT. The encoded protein is CASRTGEQPQHF.

J is TRBJ2-3 and V is TRBV7-6, with TRBD2 identical over 13 bases. The CDR3 runs 17 residues. With 6 bases clipped from V and 2 bases from J, the junction kept 8 bases outside the gene matches. Germline V gives CDR1 SGHVS, CDR2 FNYEAQ. The CDR3 region has the DNA TGTGCCAGCAGTGCTGGACTAGCGGGAGTAGCCACAGATACGCAGTATTTT. This sequence encodes CASSAGLAGVATDTQYF. The full variable domain, its missing parts supplied by reference TRBV7-6 and TRBJ2-3, is GAGVSQSPRYKVTKRGQDVALRCDPISGHVSLYWYRQALGQGPEFLTYFNYEAQQDKSGLPNDRFSAERPEGSISTLTIQRTEQRDSAMYRCASSAGLAGVATDTQYFGPGTRLTVL.

This clone was detected only once. DNA for the CDR3: TGTGCCAGTAGTATCGGGAGGGGTCTAGCCCCCGATGAGCAGTTCTTC. Protein product: CASSIGRGLAPDEQFF. This chain links TRBV19 with TRBJ2-1, with 8 bases aligning to TRBD2. The CDR3 contains 16 residues. Germline assignment: CDR1 LNHDA and CDR2 SQIVND (reference sequence). J was trimmed by 8 bases and V by 3 bases; bases with no gene match: 12.

The chain joins TRBV2 to TRBJ2-3, with TRBD2 as a possible D gene (5 bases). The germline gives CDR1 SNHLY, CDR2 FYNNEI. The CDR3 has 11 residues. Trimming removed 4 bases at V and 6 bases at J, with 5 bases between. CDR3 sequence reads: CASSAGDTQYF. The CDR3 DNA reads as TGTGCCAGCAGTGCGGGGGATACGCAGTATTTT.

The rearrangement joins TRBV30 to TRBJ2-5; TRBD2 matches 7 bases. Germline V gene lookup returns CDR1 GTSNPN and CDR2 SVGIG (reference sequence). Germline trimming cut 0 bases from V and 5 bases from J; bases unmatched to any gene: 9. The CDR3 sequence is 15 residues long. CDR3 in DNA: TGTGCCTGGAGTGTACTGGCGGGAGCTTTGGAGACCCAGTACTTC. Translation gives CAWSVLAGALETQYF.

This chain joins TRBV30 and TRBJ2-3; TRBD2 aligns across 14 bases. Germline-derived CDR1 and CDR2 are GTSNPN and SVGIG (reference sequence). Unmatched junction bases numbered 9, after V lost 4 bases and J lost 3 bases. The CDR3 has 17 residues. CDR3 bases: TGTGCCTGGACTAAAGGACTAGCGGGAGGAAGTACAGATACGCAGTATTTT. Its protein product is CAWTKGLAGGSTDTQYF. The whole variable domain, remainder taken from reference TRBV30 and TRBJ2-3, is SQTIHQWPATLVQPVGSPLSLECTVEGTSNPNLYWYRQAAGRGLQLLFYSVGIGQISSEVPQNLSASRPQDRQFILSSKKLLLSDSGFYLCAWTKGLAGGSTDTQYFGPGTRLTVL.

The CDR3 here is CSVVQGVAEAFF. In nucleotides, the CDR3 is TGCAGCGTTGTTCAGGGTGTCGCTGAAGCTTTCTTT. The V gene is TRBV29-1, the J gene TRBJ1-1; D is possibly TRBD1 (5 bases). Germline values: CDR1 SQVTM, CDR2 ANQGSEA. The CDR3 has 12 residues. Trimming removed 4 bases from V and 6 bases from J, with 12 bases in between.

The J gene is TRBJ2-5, the V gene TRBV2, with D tentatively TRBD2 (5 bases). V was trimmed by 6 bases and J by 4 bases, leaving 21 bases between them. This CDR3 contains 16 residues. Per the germline V gene, CDR1 is SNHLY and CDR2 is FYNNEI. The CDR3 region is CASSAPAAGGGETQYF. The CDR3 DNA reads TGTGCCAGCAGCGCACCGGCGGCGGGCGGTGGAGAGACCCAGTACTTC.

A few counts support this clone. This sequence joins TRBV6-1 and TRBJ2-7, with 12 bases fitting TRBD2. The CDR3 loop spans 14 amino acids. Germline CDR1 reads MNHNS; CDR2 reads SASEGT. J lost 2 bases, V lost 4 bases, and 0 bases had no gene match. The DNA of the CDR3 is TGTGCCAGCAGTGGACTAGCGGGGGCCTACGAGCAGTACTTC. Amino acids: CASSGLAGAYEQYF.

This chain links TRBV15 with TRBJ1-2; maybe TRBD1 (5 bases). Germline CDR1 is LNHNV and CDR2 is YYDKDF (reference sequence). The CDR3 is 13 residues long. Trimming cost V 5 bases and J 5 bases, with 12 bases left between them. The CDR3 bases are TGTGCCACCAGCCCCCAGGGCCAATATGGCTACACCTTC. Protein product: CATSPQGQYGYTF.

This clone has more than one count but fewer than ten. The rearrangement links TRBV4-1 to TRBJ2-3; 12 bases fit TRBD2. The germline V gene encodes CDR1 MGHRA and CDR2 YSYEKL. V lost 4 bases and J lost 4; bases outside the gene matches: 9. CDR3 size: 17 residues. The CDR3 is CASSRFLAGGPADTQYF. CDR3 DNA: TGCGCCAGCAGCCGATTCCTAGCGGGAGGGCCAGCAGATACGCAGTATTTT.

V gene TRBV19 combines with J gene TRBJ2-1; 7 bases fit TRBD2. The V segment lost 4 bases and the J segment 2 bases; nucleotides outside the gene matches: 5. CDR1 is LNHDA and CDR2 is SQIVND in the germline V gene (reference sequence). The CDR3 loop spans 15 amino acids. The CDR3, as DNA: TGTGCCAGTAGTAACGGGGGGAGCACCTACAATGAGCAGTTCTTC. Translation gives CASSNGGSTYNEQFF.

Remarks on this clone: Additional DNA sequences in this sample encode the identical CDR3. The V and J genes are TRBV9 and TRBJ1-2; 7 positions agree with TRBD1. The CDR3 loop spans 13 amino acids. With V trimmed by 4 bases and J by 2 bases, 2 bases remained unmatched. Germline-derived CDR1 and CDR2 are SGDLS and YYNGEE. The CDR3 is CASSPQGNYGYTF. The CDR3 nucleotides are TGTGCCAGCAGCCCACAGGGGAACTATGGCTACACCTTC. Drawing the rest from reference TRBV9 and TRBJ1-2, the complete variable domain is DSGVTQTPKHLITATGQRVTLRCSPRSGDLSVYWYQQSLDQGLQFLIQYYNGEERAKGNILERFSAQQFPDLHSELNLSSLELGDSALYFCASSPQGNYGYTFGSGTRLTVV.

The gene calls are TRBV29-1 and TRBJ2-7; 8 nucleotides match TRBD1. The CDR3 is 14 residues long. Germline CDR1 SQVTM, CDR2 ANQGSEA. The V segment lost 5 bases and the J segment 2 bases; nucleotides outside the gene matches: 8. CDR3 in amino acids: CSVTGQAHTYEQYF. In DNA, the CDR3 is TGCAGCGTTACGGGACAGGCGCATACCTACGAGCAGTACTTC.

V is TRBV4-2 and J is TRBJ1-2; D ambiguous. CDR1 is LGHNA, CDR2 YNFKEQ, per germline. Deletions cut 0 bases from V and 0 bases from J, with 11 bases between. The CDR3 runs to 16 residues. CDR3 nucleotides: TGTGCCAGCAGCCAAGATGGCCAGGTCTCTAACTATGGCTACACCTTC. Protein: CASSQDGQVSNYGYTF.

The rearrangement joins TRBV4-3 to TRBJ1-1; D ambiguous. V was pared by 2 bases and J by 4 bases, with 8 bases between. Germline CDR1 is LGHNA and CDR2 is YSLEER. The CDR3 has 13 amino acids. CDR3 sequence (DNA): TGCGCCAGCAGCCAATTTCCAGGCACTGAAGCTTTCTTT. Translated, it gives CASSQFPGTEAFF.

The chain is built from TRBV4-1 and TRBJ1-5, with 7 positions matching TRBD1. Germline loops: CDR1 MGHRA, CDR2 YSYEKL. The V and J ends lost 2 bases and 5 bases, in that order; junction bases with no gene match: 6. The CDR3 has 15 residues. The CDR3 here is CASSQLGGGHQPQHF. The CDR3 DNA follows: TGCGCCAGCAGCCAACTAGGGGGCGGTCATCAGCCCCAGCATTTT.

This chain links TRBV27 with TRBJ2-3; 8 nucleotides agree with TRBD2. This CDR3 region has 13 residues. Germline CDR1 MNHEY, CDR2 SMNVEV (reference sequence). V lost 5 bases and J lost 7; bases outside the gene matches: 5. The CDR3 sequence: CASSAGTRNTQYF. The CDR3 nucleotides are TGTGCCAGCAGTGCGGGGACTAGAAATACGCAGTATTTT.

CDR3 residues: CASSIRATELAKNIQYF. In nucleotides, the CDR3 is TGTGCCAGTAGTATACGCGCGACAGAACTAGCCAAAAACATTCAGTACTTC. The rearrangement links TRBV19 to TRBJ2-4, with TRBD1 as a possible D gene (5 bases). Trimming stripped 2 bases from V and 0 bases from J, with 14 bases between. This CDR3 is built from 17 residues. Germline CDR1 and CDR2: LNHDA and SQIVND (reference sequence).

The rearrangement uses TRBV28 and TRBJ1-2; D is ambiguous. V lost 4 bases to trimming and J lost 4 bases, with 10 bases between them. The CDR3 sequence is 13 residues long. Germline V gene sequence: CDR1 MDHEN, CDR2 SYDVKM. The CDR3 spells CASSWTRGYGYTF. In DNA form, the CDR3 reads TGTGCCAGCAGTTGGACTCGGGGCTATGGCTACACCTTC.

This clone was observed a few times. This chain links TRBV7-2 with TRBJ1-2; 12 bases map to TRBD1. In germline, CDR1 is SGHTA, CDR2 FQGNSA. This CDR3 has 16 amino acids. V lost 5 bases, J lost 1 base, and 5 bases stayed unmatched. CDR3 nucleotides: TGTGCCAGCAGCGCGGGGACAGGGGGCCGTAACTATGGCTACACCTTC. The encoded protein is CASSAGTGGRNYGYTF.

The V gene is TRBV18, the J gene TRBJ2-1, with D possibly being TRBD2 (5 bases). The CDR3 loop spans 16 amino acids. V was shortened by 4 bases and J by 1 base, with 14 bases between the two germline ends. The germline V gene has CDR1 KGHSH and CDR2 LQKENI. CDR3 region: CASSQGKAESYNEQFF. DNA for the CDR3: TGTGCCAGCTCACAGGGAAAAGCGGAGTCCTACAATGAGCAGTTCTTC.

This sequence joins TRBV20-1 and TRBJ2-3; 7 bases match TRBD2. The CDR3 totals 11 residues. Per germline, CDR1 DFQATT and CDR2 SNEGSKA (reference sequence). The CDR3 DNA reads as TGCAGCGGGGGGAACCCAGATACGCAGTATTTT. Its translation: CSGGNPDTQYF.

This clone has just one count. The V call is TRBV7-2, the J call TRBJ2-5; TRBD2 matches 14 bases. Germline V gene lookup returns CDR1 SGHTA and CDR2 FQGNSA. V dropped 4 bases and J dropped 5; count of bases not matched to a gene: 6. The CDR3 has 16 residues. CDR3 in amino acids: CASSSGLAGGVETQYF. CDR3 sequence (DNA): TGTGCCAGCAGCTCCGGACTAGCGGGGGGCGTGGAGACCCAGTACTTC.

This clone was detected only once. The chain links TRBV5-1 to TRBJ2-7, with 10 bases that match TRBD1. Germline trimming cut 3 bases from V and 5 bases from J; bases unmatched to any gene: 5. Germline CDR1 reads SGHRS; CDR2 reads YFSETQ. The CDR3 runs 14 residues. The CDR3 DNA follows: TGCGCCAGCAGCTCGACAGGGGGCAACGACGAGCAGTACTTC. Protein: CASSSTGGNDEQYF.

The chain carries TRBV28 and TRBJ1-6, with TRBD1 as a possible D gene (5 bases). The CDR3 has 14 residues. V was trimmed by 2 bases and J by 7 bases, leaving 9 bases between them. Germline V gene lookup returns CDR1 MDHEN and CDR2 SYDVKM. Here the CDR3 reads CASSLGALNSPLHF. The CDR3, as DNA: TGTGCCAGCAGTTTAGGGGCGCTGAATTCACCCCTCCACTTT.

This clone was seen once. The rearrangement uses TRBV19 and TRBJ1-5, with a weak D call TRBD1 (6 bases). The CDR3 contains 15 residues. Germline V gene sequence: CDR1 LNHDA, CDR2 SQIVND (reference sequence). The germline V and J ends were trimmed by 5 bases and 0 bases, with 11 bases remaining between them. The DNA of the CDR3 is TGTGCCAGTAGTCCGGGACAACATAGCAATCAGCCCCAGCATTTT. It encodes CASSPGQHSNQPQHF.

By proportion, this clone is medium-sized (0.01 to 0.1%). The V and J genes are TRBV5-4 and TRBJ2-5; 10 bases are a match to TRBD2. The CDR3 runs 16 residues. Losses at the gene ends were 0 bases for V and 0 bases for J; bases not matched to a gene: 2. Germline V lookup: CDR1 SGHNT, CDR2 YYREEE (reference sequence). This CDR3 is CASSLVAGGDQETQYF. In DNA, the CDR3 is TGTGCCAGCAGCTTGGTAGCGGGGGGCGACCAAGAGACCCAGTACTTC.

This chain joins TRBV19 and TRBJ2-3; TRBD2 might be the D (5 bases). Germline V gives CDR1 LNHDA, CDR2 SQIVND (reference sequence). The CDR3 spans 15 residues. V gave up 0 bases and J gave up 1 base, with 8 bases separating them. CDR3 bases: TGTGCCAGTAGTATAGAGAGGCGGGGCACAGATACGCAGTATTTT. Protein sequence: CASSIERRGTDTQYF.